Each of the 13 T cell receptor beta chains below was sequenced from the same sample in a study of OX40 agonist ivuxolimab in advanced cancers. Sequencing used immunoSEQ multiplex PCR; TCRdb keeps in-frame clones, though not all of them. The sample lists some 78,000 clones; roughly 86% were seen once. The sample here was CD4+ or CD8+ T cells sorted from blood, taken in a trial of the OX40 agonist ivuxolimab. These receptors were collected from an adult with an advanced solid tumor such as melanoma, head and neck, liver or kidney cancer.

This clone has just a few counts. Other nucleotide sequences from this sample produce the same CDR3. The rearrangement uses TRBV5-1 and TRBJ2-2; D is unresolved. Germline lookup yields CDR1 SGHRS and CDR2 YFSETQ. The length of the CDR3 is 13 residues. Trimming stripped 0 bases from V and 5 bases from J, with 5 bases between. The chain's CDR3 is CASSLAATGELFF. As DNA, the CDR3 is TGCGCCAGCAGCTTGGCAGCTACCGGGGAGCTGTTTTTT.

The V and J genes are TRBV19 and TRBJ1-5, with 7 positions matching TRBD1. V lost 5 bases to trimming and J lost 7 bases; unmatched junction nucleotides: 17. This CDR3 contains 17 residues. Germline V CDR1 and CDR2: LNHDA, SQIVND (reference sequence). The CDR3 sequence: CASSPGQAKVSLQPQHF. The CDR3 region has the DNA TGTGCCAGTAGTCCCGGACAGGCAAAGGTTTCGTTACAGCCCCAGCATTTT. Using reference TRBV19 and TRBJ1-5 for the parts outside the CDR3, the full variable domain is DGGITQSPKYLFRKEGQNVTLSCEQNLNHDAMYWYRQDPGQGLRLIYYSQIVNDFQKGDIAEGYSVSREKKESFPLTVTSAQKNPTAFYLCASSPGQAKVSLQPQHFGDGTRLSIL.

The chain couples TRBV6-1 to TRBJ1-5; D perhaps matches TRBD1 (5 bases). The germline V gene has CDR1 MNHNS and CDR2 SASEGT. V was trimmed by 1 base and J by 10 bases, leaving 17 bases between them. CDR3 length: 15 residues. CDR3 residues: CASSEVRTRADPQHF. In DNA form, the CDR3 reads TGTGCCAGCAGTGAAGTGAGGACAAGGGCCGACCCCCAGCATTTT.

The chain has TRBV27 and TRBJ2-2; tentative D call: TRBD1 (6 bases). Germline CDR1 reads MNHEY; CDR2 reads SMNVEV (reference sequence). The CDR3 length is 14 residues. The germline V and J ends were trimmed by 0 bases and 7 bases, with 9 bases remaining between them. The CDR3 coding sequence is TGTGCCAGCAGTTTATCGCAACAGGGCGGGGAGCTGTTTTTT. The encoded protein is CASSLSQQGGELFF.

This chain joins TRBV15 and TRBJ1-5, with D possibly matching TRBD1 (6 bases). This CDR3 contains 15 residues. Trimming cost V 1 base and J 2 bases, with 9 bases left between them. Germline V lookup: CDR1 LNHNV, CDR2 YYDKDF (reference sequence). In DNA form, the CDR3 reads TGTGCCACCAGCAGAGCGGACAGAGGCAATCAGCCCCAGCATTTT. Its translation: CATSRADRGNQPQHF.

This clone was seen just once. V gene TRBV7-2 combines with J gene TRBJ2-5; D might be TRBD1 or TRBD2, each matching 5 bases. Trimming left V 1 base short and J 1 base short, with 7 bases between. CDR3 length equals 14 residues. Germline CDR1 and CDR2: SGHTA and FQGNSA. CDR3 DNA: TGTGCCAGCAGCTTAGAGGGGACCCAAGAGACCCAGTACTTC. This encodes CASSLEGTQETQYF.

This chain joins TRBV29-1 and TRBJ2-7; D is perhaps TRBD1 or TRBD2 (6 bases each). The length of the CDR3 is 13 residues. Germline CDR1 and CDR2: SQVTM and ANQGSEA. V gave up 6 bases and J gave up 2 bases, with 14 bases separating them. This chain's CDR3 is CSVTRRDTYEQYF. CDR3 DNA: TGCAGCGTCACAAGGCGGGACACCTACGAGCAGTACTTC.

CDR3 amino acids: CASSTGAATEAFF. CDR3 nucleotide sequence: TGTGCCAGCTCGACAGGGGCGGCCACTGAAGCTTTCTTT. J is TRBJ1-1 and V is TRBV25-1; TRBD1 matches 8 bases. V was pared by 8 bases and J by 4 bases, with 6 bases of the junction left unmatched. Germline CDR1 is MGHDK and CDR2 is SYGVNS. The CDR3 has 13 amino acids.

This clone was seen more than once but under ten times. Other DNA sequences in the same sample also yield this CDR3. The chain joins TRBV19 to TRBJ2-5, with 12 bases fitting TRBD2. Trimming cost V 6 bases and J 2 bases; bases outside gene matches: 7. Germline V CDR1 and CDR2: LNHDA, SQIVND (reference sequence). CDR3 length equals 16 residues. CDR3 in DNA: TGTGCCAGTAGCAGAACTAGCGGGGGGCCACAAGAGACCCAGTACTTC. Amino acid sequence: CASSRTSGGPQETQYF.

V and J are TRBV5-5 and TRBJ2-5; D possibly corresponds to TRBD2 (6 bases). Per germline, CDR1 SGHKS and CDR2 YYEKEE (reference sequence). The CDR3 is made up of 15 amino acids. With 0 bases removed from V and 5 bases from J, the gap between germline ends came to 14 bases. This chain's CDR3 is CASSLARGAGETQYF. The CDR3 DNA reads TGTGCCAGCAGCTTGGCCCGTGGGGCGGGGGAGACCCAGTACTTC.

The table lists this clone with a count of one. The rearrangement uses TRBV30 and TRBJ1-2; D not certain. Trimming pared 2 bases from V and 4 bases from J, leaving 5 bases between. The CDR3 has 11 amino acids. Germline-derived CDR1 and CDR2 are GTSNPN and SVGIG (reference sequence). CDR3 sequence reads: CAWSYGYGYTF. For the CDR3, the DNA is TGTGCCTGGAGTTACGGCTATGGCTACACCTTC.

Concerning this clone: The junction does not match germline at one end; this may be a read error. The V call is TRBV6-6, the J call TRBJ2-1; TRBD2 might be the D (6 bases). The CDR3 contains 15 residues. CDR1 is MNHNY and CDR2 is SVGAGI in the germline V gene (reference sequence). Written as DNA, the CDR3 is TGTGCCAGCAGTTACTCTTCCCGGGAGAGCAATGGGCAGTTCTTC. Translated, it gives CASSYSSRESNGQFF.

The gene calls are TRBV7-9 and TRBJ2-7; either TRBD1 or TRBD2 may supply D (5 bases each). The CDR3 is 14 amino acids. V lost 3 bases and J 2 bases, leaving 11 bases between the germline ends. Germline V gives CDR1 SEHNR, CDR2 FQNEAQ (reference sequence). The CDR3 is CASSFGTLPYEQYF. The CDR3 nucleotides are TGTGCCAGCAGCTTCGGGACGCTCCCCTACGAGCAGTACTTC.